Sequencing of this TCR beta chain was carried out in a study of response to subunit inactivated influenza vaccine. This CDR3 contains 17 residues. Germline V lookup: CDR1 WNHNN, CDR2 SYGVQD (reference sequence). The junction had 9 bases not matched to a gene; V was cut back by 4 bases and J by 0 bases. TCRdb ran MiXCR on the RT-PCR reads and lists one entry per CDR3 protein. The sample records 500,000 or so distinct CDR3 sequences, 16% being singletons. This clonotype was counted only a few times. This sequence originates from a man between 50 and 70 years old who received an inactivated influenza vaccine. The chain combines TRBV10-1 with TRBJ2-1; 7 bases map to TRBD1. The material sequenced was CD4+ T cells sorted from PBMCs, taken roughly 24 months after vaccination. CDR3 coding DNA: TGCGCCAGCAGTGGAGATTATCGGGACAGCTCCTACAATGAGCAGTTCTTC. It codes for CASSGDYRDSSYNEQFF.